These T cell receptor beta chains were read from a single sample in a study of shared clonotypes between healthy human individuals. This table comes from immunoSEQ multiplex PCR, and its TCRdb copy is limited to in-frame clones, with some not included. Altogether hundreds of thousands of clones are present, 70% to 80% being singletons, with the ten largest covering approximately 12%. The sequenced sample consisted of PBMCs. These receptor sequences come from a middle-aged woman in good health. Some clones in this sample may be carry-over from other donors' samples. The CDR3 runs from the conserved cysteine through the conserved F or W. A D gene is named only where the DNA matches it firmly. Rows give clone size only sometimes, using once, few, many, or a class for an expanded clone.

J gene | D gene | clone size | V gene | CDR3 DNA | CDR3 protein
TRBJ1-6 | - | - | TRBV11-2 | TGTGCCAGCAGCTTATCAACAGGCTCGGATTCACCCCTCCACTTT | CASSLSTGSDSPLHF
TRBJ2-7 | - | - | TRBV2 | TGTGCCAGCAGTGAGGGGCCTCAGCAGTACTTC | CASSEGPQQYF
TRBJ1-1 | - | - | TRBV7-3 | TGTGCCAGCAGCTTAAGATGGGGGAAGAACACTGAAGCTTTCTTT | CASSLRWGKNTEAFF
TRBJ2-1 | TRBD1 | - | TRBV27 | TGTGCCACCCACCGGGACAGGTCCAACAATGAGCAGTTCTTC | CATHRDRSNNEQFF
TRBJ2-7 | - | - | TRBV11-3 | TGTGCCAGCAGCTTTAGGGCGGGACTGGGCTCCTACGAGCAGTACTTC | CASSFRAGLGSYEQYF
TRBJ2-1 | TRBD2 | once | TRBV18 | TGTGCCAGCTCACAATGGACTAGCATCCATGAGCAGTTCTTC | CASSQWTSIHEQFF
TRBJ2-1 | - | - | TRBV10-2 | TGCGCCAGCAGAGCTGACAGAATTAATGAGCAGTTCTTC | CASRADRINEQFF
TRBJ2-2 | - | - | TRBV5-1 | TGCGCCAGCAGCTTGGGCATCGCGAACACCGGGGAGCTGTTTTTT | CASSLGIANTGELFF
TRBJ2-3 | - | - | TRBV7-2 | TGTGCCAGCAGCTTCGACTACACAGATACGCAGTATTTT | CASSFDYTDTQYF
TRBJ2-2 | TRBD2 | - | TRBV7-6 | TGTGCCAGCAGCTTAAGTCCCATACTAGCGGGGAGGATCGGGGAGCTGTTTTTT | CASSLSPILAGRIGELFF
TRBJ2-6 | - | - | TRBV7-9 | TGTGCCAGCAGCTTAGACGGGGCCGGGTTAAGCTCTGGGGCCAACGTCCTGACTTTC | CASSLDGAGLSSGANVLTF
TRBJ1-5 | - | - | TRBV9 | TGTGCCAGCAGCGTAGATGGTATGGGCAATCAGCCCCAGCATTTT | CASSVDGMGNQPQHF
TRBJ2-3 | - | - | TRBV5-6 | TGTGCCAGCAGCCCAGGTTTGACTAGCACAGATACGCAGTATTTT | CASSPGLTSTDTQYF
TRBJ2-3 | TRBD2 | - | TRBV6-6 | TGTGCCAGCTCTGGGCTAGCGGGAGTCGGCACAGATACGCAGTATTTT | CASSGLAGVGTDTQYF
TRBJ1-3 | - | - | TRBV29-1 | TGCAGCGTTGAAGACGGCGGAAACACCATATATTTT | CSVEDGGNTIYF
TRBJ2-7 | - | - | TRBV30 | TGTGCCTGGAACCTGGACTCCTACGAGCAGTACTTC | CAWNLDSYEQYF
TRBJ2-7 | TRBD2 | - | TRBV10-3 | TGTGCCATCAGCGGGACTAGCGGCCCCTACGAGCAGTACTTC | CAISGTSGPYEQYF
TRBJ2-7 | - | many | TRBV7-2 | TGTGCCAGCAGCTTCGACCCTACTAGTTCCTACGAGCAGTACTTC | CASSFDPTSSYEQYF
TRBJ1-5 | TRBD1 | few | TRBV7-9 | TGTGCCAGCAGCTTCTACCTAGGACAGGGTGGCTATCAGCCCCAGCATTTT | CASSFYLGQGGYQPQHF
TRBJ1-1 | - | few | TRBV30 | TGTGCCTGGGGCGGGAACACTGAAGCTTTCTTT | CAWGGNTEAFF
TRBJ1-6 | - | few | TRBV6-4 | TGTGCCAGCAGTGACCGCGCCGGCGGGGGTTCACCCCTCCACTTT | CASSDRAGGGSPLHF